Presented here are 2 T cell receptor beta chains from one specimen sequenced in a study of molecular identifiers for immune sequencing clone quantification. MiXCR, run by TCRdb on the PCR reads, gives a single entry per CDR3 protein. The sample records tens of thousands of distinct CDR3 sequences, roughly 19% being singletons. Input material: naive CD8+ T cells from blood, with Jurkat cell RNA spiked in. Subset of the sample: FACS-sorted CD8+CD4-CCR7+CD45RA+ naive T cells. Receptors were obtained from a human donor in good health. Some libraries in this study had Jurkat cell RNA spiked in.

This clonotype was observed many times. The chain is built from TRBV6-2 or TRBV6-3 and TRBJ1-1; D unclear. This CDR3 spans 13 amino acids. Trimming shortened V by 6 bases and J by 0 bases, and 8 bases separated the two germline ends. CDR1 MNHEY and CDR2 SVGEGT come from the germline V gene. CDR3: CASSNSLNTEAFF. The DNA of the CDR3 is TGTGCCAGCAGCAACAGTTTGAACACTGAAGCTTTCTTT.

This clonotype was counted many times. The chain combines TRBV7-9 with TRBJ1-4; the D gene is possibly TRBD1 (5 bases). Germline V gives CDR1 SEHNR, CDR2 FQNEAQ (reference sequence). The CDR3 consists of 13 residues. Trimming removed 7 bases at V and 5 bases at J, with 11 bases between. CDR3 sequence: CASNAGMNEKLFF. Written as DNA, the CDR3 is TGTGCCAGCAATGCAGGGATGAATGAAAAACTGTTTTTT.